These 20 T cell receptor beta chains originate from one sample sequenced in a study of beta chain features in type 1 diabetes. Study-level points and caveats: Researchers report that Type 1 diabetes patients had moderately but significantly shorter TCRB CDR3s across all four CD4+ subsets.

Sequenced material consisted of expressed TCRB transcripts (all of the isolated RNA was reverse transcribed). Libraries were prepared by immunoSEQ multiplex PCR; TCRdb keeps only in-frame clonotypes and omits some of them. This sample has some 270,000 clones, with approximately 11% found just once. Antigen specificity for these receptors is unknown. The sample was naive CD4+ T cells from blood. All receptors come from a man younger than 40 with type 1 diabetes.

In this sample, this clone turned up a few times. The gene calls are TRBV11-2 and TRBJ2-3; TRBD2 is a possible D gene (5 bases). Trimming shortened V by 5 bases and J by 12 bases, and 18 bases separated the two germline ends. The CDR3 covers 13 residues. CDR1 and CDR2 from the germline V gene are SGHAT and FQNNGV. The CDR3 DNA follows: TGTGCCAGCAGCCGTCTCGAGGGCCCTGGTCAGTATTTT. The encoded protein is CASSRLEGPGQYF.

This clone showed up just a few times. V is TRBV5-6 and J is TRBJ2-7; unclear D gene. The length of the CDR3 is 11 residues. Germline V CDR1 and CDR2: SGHDT, YYEEEE. V lost 1 base and J lost 5, with 4 bases in between. The CDR3 DNA is TGTGCCAGCAGCTTGTACAACGAGCAGTACTTC. It translates to CASSLYNEQYF.

This chain connects TRBV18 to TRBJ2-7, with D tentatively TRBD1 (5 bases). Deletions cut 0 bases from V and 3 bases from J, with 9 bases between. Germline V gene sequence: CDR1 KGHSH, CDR2 LQKENI. The CDR3 is 14 residues long. The CDR3 DNA reads as TGTGCCAGCTCACCACCGAGCAGGGTCTACGAGCAGTACTTC. Its translation: CASSPPSRVYEQYF.

The V call is TRBV5-4, the J call TRBJ1-2; D unresolved. The germline V gene encodes CDR1 SGHNT and CDR2 YYREEE (reference sequence). This CDR3 region has 13 residues. Between the trimmed V and J ends, which lost 4 bases and 1 base, there was a span of 8 bases. CDR3 region: CASSLNNNYGYTF. The CDR3 nucleotides are TGTGCCAGCAGCCTGAACAATAACTATGGCTACACCTTC. Filled out from reference TRBV5-4 and TRBJ1-2, the complete variable domain reads ETGVTQSPTHLIKTRGQQVTLRCSSQSGHNTVSWYQQALGQGPQFIFQYYREEENGRGNFPPRFSGLQFPNYSSELNVNALELDDSALYLCASSLNNNYGYTFGSGTRLTVV.

The sample holds a few counts of this clone. The chain uses TRBV7-6 and TRBJ2-5; a weak D match, TRBD2 (7 bases). Germline V gene data show CDR1 as SGHVS and CDR2 as FNYEAQ. V shed 2 bases and J shed 5 bases, with 15 bases lying between them. The CDR3 loop spans 15 amino acids. CDR3 loop: CASSLSPGGYETQYF. The CDR3 DNA is TGTGCCAGCAGCTTATCCCCGGGGGGCTATGAGACCCAGTACTTC.

The V and J genes are TRBV28 and TRBJ1-2, with no clear D. The CDR3 runs 13 residues. The V end lost 3 bases, the J end lost 8 bases, and 13 bases lay between the germline ends. Germline loops: CDR1 MDHEN, CDR2 SYDVKM. CDR3 DNA sequence: TGTGCCAGCAGTTTGAGGGAGACGGACGGCTACACCTTC. Translation gives CASSLRETDGYTF.

The gene calls are TRBV11-2 and TRBJ2-3, with 9 positions matching TRBD1. Trimming at V came to 3 bases and at J to 5 bases, leaving 18 bases not matched to a gene. Per germline, CDR1 SGHAT and CDR2 FQNNGV. CDR3 length: 19 amino acids. Here the CDR3 reads CASSFSWDRADPGVDTQYF. CDR3 DNA sequence: TGTGCCAGCAGCTTTAGCTGGGACAGGGCCGATCCGGGGGTAGATACGCAGTATTTT.

This clone has only a few counts. The V and J genes are TRBV18 and TRBJ2-1; TRBD2 might be the D (5 bases). This CDR3 is 17 amino acids long. With 5 bases removed from V and 1 base from J, the gap between germline ends came to 18 bases. Germline V gives CDR1 KGHSH, CDR2 LQKENI. The CDR3 sequence is CASSWASAGLSYNEQFF. The CDR3 DNA follows: TGTGCCAGCTCATGGGCCTCTGCGGGCCTGTCCTACAATGAGCAGTTCTTC. Filled out from reference TRBV18 and TRBJ2-1, the complete variable domain reads NAGVMQNPRHLVRRRGQEARLRCSPMKGHSHVYWYRQLPEEGLKFMVYLQKENIIDESGMPKERFSAEFPKEGPSILRIQQVVRGDSAAYFCASSWASAGLSYNEQFFGPGTRLTVL.

The chain has TRBV2 and TRBJ2-7; TRBD1 agrees at 9 bases. The CDR3 runs to 15 residues. Germline CDR1 reads SNHLY; CDR2 reads FYNNEI. After removal of 5 bases from V and 2 bases from J, the junction contained 7 bases not matched to a gene. CDR3 protein: CASSNKGTGTYEQYF. Here the CDR3 DNA reads TGTGCCAGCAGTAACAAGGGGACAGGGACCTACGAGCAGTACTTC.

V gene TRBV2 combines with J gene TRBJ2-4; D is unresolved. Germline V gene sequence: CDR1 SNHLY, CDR2 FYNNEI. This CDR3 is 11 amino acids long. V lost 4 bases and J 9 bases, leaving 7 bases between the germline ends. The CDR3: CASSAGGIQYF. CDR3 DNA: TGTGCCAGCAGTGCCGGTGGCATTCAGTACTTC.

The chain employs TRBV5-6 and TRBJ2-3, with 13 bases matching TRBD2. The CDR3 totals 17 residues. CDR1 is SGHDT and CDR2 is YYEEEE in the germline V gene. The junction had 6 bases not matched to a gene; V was cut back by 0 bases and J by 5 bases. The CDR3 sequence is CASSLEPLAGGLDTQYF. The CDR3 DNA is TGTGCCAGCAGCTTGGAACCACTAGCGGGGGGGCTAGATACGCAGTATTTT.

This clone was detected a few times. The J gene is TRBJ2-5, the V gene TRBV5-4; 10 nucleotides agree with TRBD2. Germline lookup yields CDR1 SGHNT and CDR2 YYREEE (reference sequence). The J segment lost 3 bases and the V segment lost 6 bases, leaving 8 bases of the junction unmatched. This CDR3 is built from 15 residues. CDR3 sequence (DNA): TGTGCCAGCATGATGCGACTAGCGGGCAAAGAGACCCAGTACTTC. Its protein product is CASMMRLAGKETQYF. The complete variable domain, with remaining parts taken from reference TRBV5-4 and TRBJ2-5, reads ETGVTQSPTHLIKTRGQQVTLRCSSQSGHNTVSWYQQALGQGPQFIFQYYREEENGRGNFPPRFSGLQFPNYSSELNVNALELDDSALYLCASMMRLAGKETQYFGPGTRLLVL.

This rearrangement joins TRBV6-5 to TRBJ2-5; D gene ambiguous. Trimming removed 1 base from V and 5 bases from J, with 11 bases in between. Germline loops: CDR1 MNHEY, CDR2 SVGAGI. The CDR3 sequence is 14 residues long. CDR3 amino acids: CASSYYGSSETQYF. For the CDR3, the DNA is TGTGCCAGCAGTTACTACGGTAGCTCGGAGACCCAGTACTTC.

The V and J genes are TRBV29-1 and TRBJ2-1; D is possibly TRBD1 (6 bases). The CDR3 spans 12 residues. Germline CDR1 reads SQVTM; CDR2 reads ANQGSEA. V was shortened by 8 bases and J by 3 bases, with 11 bases between the two germline ends. The CDR3 DNA follows: TGCAGCATTCGCAGGGGCTACAATGAGCAGTTCTTC. Protein product: CSIRRGYNEQFF.

CDR3 region: CATSSGANVLTF. As DNA, the CDR3 is TGCGCCACTTCCTCTGGGGCCAACGTCCTGACTTTC. The V call is TRBV10-2, the J call TRBJ2-6; D is unresolved. Germline lookup yields CDR1 WSHSY and CDR2 SAAADI. V was clipped by 10 bases and J by 0 bases, with 4 bases between them. There are 12 residues in the CDR3.

The genes are TRBV25-1 and TRBJ2-7; 7 bases are a match to TRBD2. J lost 4 bases, V lost 5 bases, and 2 bases had no gene match. Germline V gives CDR1 MGHDK, CDR2 SYGVNS. The CDR3 is 12 amino acids. CDR3 amino acids: CASSFGGYEQYF. CDR3 DNA sequence: TGTGCCAGCAGTTTCGGGGGGTACGAGCAGTACTTC.

In its sample, this clone was seen a few times. V is TRBV5-1 and J is TRBJ2-1; D perhaps matches TRBD2 (5 bases). V dropped 0 bases and J dropped 7 bases, with 17 bases sitting between them. There are 16 residues in the CDR3. CDR1 is SGHRS and CDR2 is YFSETQ in the germline V gene. The CDR3 protein is CASSLGPGISGNEQFF. The CDR3 DNA is TGCGCCAGCAGCTTGGGACCGGGGATATCCGGAAATGAGCAGTTCTTC.

The rearrangement uses TRBV15 and TRBJ1-6; D is ambiguous. Germline assignment: CDR1 LNHNV and CDR2 YYDKDF (reference sequence). This CDR3 has 12 residues. The V gene lost 1 base and the J gene lost 9 bases, with 4 bases spanning the gap. The CDR3 bases are TGTGCCACCAGCAGAGCCCTTTCACCCCTCCACTTT. This sequence encodes CATSRALSPLHF. Supplemented by reference TRBV15 and TRBJ1-6, the full variable domain reads DAMVIQNPRYQVTQFGKPVTLSCSQTLNHNVMYWYQQKSSQAPKLLFHYYDKDFNNEADTPDNFQSRRPNTSFCFLDIRSPGLGDTAMYLCATSRALSPLHFGNGTRLTVT.

This clone was observed a few times. The CDR3 DNA sequence: TGTGCCAGCAGTCAACAACTCCCTAGTCAGCCCCAGCATTTT. It yields the protein CASSQQLPSQPQHF. The chain employs TRBV2 and TRBJ1-5; D not certain. This CDR3 is 14 amino acids long. V lost 5 bases to trimming and J lost 6 bases, with 14 bases between them. Germline V gene data show CDR1 as SNHLY and CDR2 as FYNNEI.

CDR3 sequence: CASSPTPGQGARSYGYTF. The DNA for the CDR3 is TGTGCCAGCAGCCCAACTCCGGGACAGGGGGCGAGGAGTTATGGCTACACCTTC. The rearrangement uses TRBV7-9 and TRBJ1-2; TRBD1 aligns across 12 bases. Germline-derived CDR1 and CDR2 are SEHNR and FQNEAQ (reference sequence). Unmatched junction bases numbered 15, after V lost 5 bases and J lost 5 bases. The CDR3 covers 18 residues.